This entry describes one T cell receptor (beta chain). The antigen is unknown. The sample comes from a study of human T cells and chemical hapten exposure. The study's findings and limits: With regard to DPC sensitization, TCRs above 1 in 1000 frequency did not change.

The germline V and J ends were trimmed by 2 bases and 6 bases, with 9 bases remaining between them. The V gene's germline CDR1 is SGHTA and CDR2 FQGNSA. The length of the CDR3 is 13 residues. Time point specified: patch test 1, 2 weeks after DPC sensitization. Indicated treatment: therapeutic diphenylcyclopropenone sensitization with weekly scalp DPC. From whole blood left unfractionated, total RNA was extracted. One entry per CDR3 protein results from TCRdb running MiXCR on the RACE reads. Of under 40,000 distinct CDR3 sequences listed, 5.5% to 7.5% are singletons. This specimen consisted of whole blood, obtained in connection with sensitization to the hapten diphenylcyclopropenone (DPC). This chain joins TRBV7-2 and TRBJ2-3; D remains unclear. The clonotype was recovered from a woman in her thirties with alopecia areata. Some clones in this sample may be carry-over from other donors' samples. CDR3: CASSLSFGDTQYF. DNA of the CDR3: TGTGCCAGCAGCTTATCGTTCGGGGATACGCAGTATTTT.